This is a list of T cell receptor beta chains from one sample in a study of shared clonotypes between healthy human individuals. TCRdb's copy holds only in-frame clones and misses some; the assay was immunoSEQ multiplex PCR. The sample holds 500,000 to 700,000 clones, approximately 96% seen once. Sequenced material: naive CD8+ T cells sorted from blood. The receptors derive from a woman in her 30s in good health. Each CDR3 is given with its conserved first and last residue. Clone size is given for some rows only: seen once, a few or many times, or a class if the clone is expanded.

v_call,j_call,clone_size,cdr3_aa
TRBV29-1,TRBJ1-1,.,CSVQGKGTEAFF
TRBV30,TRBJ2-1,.,CAWTLGAGYNEQFF
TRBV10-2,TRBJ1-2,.,CASSESPGQRNYGYTF
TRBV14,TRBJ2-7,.,CASSQSGQGYEQYF
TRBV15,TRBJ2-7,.,CATSDGTKSYEQYF
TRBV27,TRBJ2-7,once,CASSSPDRGPEQYF
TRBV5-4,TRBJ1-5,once,CASSLKGTANQPQHF
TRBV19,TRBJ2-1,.,CASSSAGTSGRATYNEQFF
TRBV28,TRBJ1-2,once,CASSLSVQDGYTF
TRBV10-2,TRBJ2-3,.,CASSERDTQYF
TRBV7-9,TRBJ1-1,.,CASSLEGTGVPEAFF
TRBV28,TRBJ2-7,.,CASRLAGGVYEQYF
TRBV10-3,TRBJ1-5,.,CAISSGTAGNQPQHF
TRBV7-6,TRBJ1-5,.,CASSRYGDRNQPQHF
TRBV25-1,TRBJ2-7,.,CASKGQGLYEQYF
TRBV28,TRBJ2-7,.,CASTPGGTGDYEQYF
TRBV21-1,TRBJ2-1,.,CASPTPGPGEQFF
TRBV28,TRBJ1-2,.,CASSLNADDYYGYTF
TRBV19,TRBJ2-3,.,CASSAATGTGKRDTQYF
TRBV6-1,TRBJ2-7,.,CASSLQGDHEQYF
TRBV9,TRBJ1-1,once,CASCRGRGSTEAFF
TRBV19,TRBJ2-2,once,CASSSPAGANTGELFF
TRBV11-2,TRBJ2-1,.,CASSAARVEQFF
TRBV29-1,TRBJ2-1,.,CSVHPRARPPSYNEQFF
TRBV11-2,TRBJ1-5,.,CASSLGLSQGNQPQHF
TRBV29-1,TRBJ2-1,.,CSVEGGREGNNEQFF
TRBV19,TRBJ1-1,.,CASSMSTRGLTEAFF
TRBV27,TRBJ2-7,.,CASGNNPGPYGFYEQYF
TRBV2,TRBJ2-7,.,CASSEALGSIKYF
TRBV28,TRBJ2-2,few,CASSYTGELFF
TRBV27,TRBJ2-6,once,CASAWGGANVLTF
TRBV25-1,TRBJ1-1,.,CASSSGRSTEAFF
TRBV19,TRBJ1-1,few,CASSIVSGLNTEAFF
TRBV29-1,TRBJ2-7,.,CSVETLSNEQYF
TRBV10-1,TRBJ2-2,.,CASSENTGELFF
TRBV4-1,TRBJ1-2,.,CASSQGRGYTF
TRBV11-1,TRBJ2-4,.,CASSLGAGQLNIQYF
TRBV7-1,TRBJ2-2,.,CASSLTPNTGELFF
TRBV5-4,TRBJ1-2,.,CASSLVTRPRSYGYTF
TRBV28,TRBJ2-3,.,CASRWTVASTDTQYF
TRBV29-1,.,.,CSVEGVSGREQYF
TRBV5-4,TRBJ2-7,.,CASSSGGRDPNEQYF
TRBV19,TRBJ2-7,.,CATTNRDRGEQYF
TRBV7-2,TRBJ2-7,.,CASSLLAPSYEQYF
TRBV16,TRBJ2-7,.,CASSPPWGVYYEQYF
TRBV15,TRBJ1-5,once,CATSTLGGGPQPQHF
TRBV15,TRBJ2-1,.,CATSIQAVSSYNEQFF